These 14 T cell receptor beta chains were all obtained from the same sample, sequenced in a study of shared clonotypes between healthy human individuals. Libraries were prepared by immunoSEQ multiplex PCR; TCRdb keeps only in-frame clonotypes and omits some of them. The sample has about 2 million clones; less than 95% are singletons. CD45RO-negative CD8 cells positively selected for CCR7 made up the naive population, which excluded terminally differentiated effector memory CD45RA+ cells. Sequenced material: naive CD8+ T cells sorted from blood. These receptors originate from a man between 18 and 29 years old in good health.

The V and J genes are TRBV4-1 and TRBJ1-6; D gene unclear. Germline CDR1 is MGHRA and CDR2 is YSYEKL. V was clipped by 0 bases and J by 7 bases, with 7 bases between them. The CDR3 contains 14 residues. The CDR3, as DNA: TGCGCCAGCAGCCAAGAGAGGAGGAATTCACCCCTCCACTTT. Its protein product is CASSQERRNSPLHF.

The chain combines TRBV2 with TRBJ1-1, with D perhaps TRBD1 (6 bases). Trimming removed 5 bases from V and 6 bases from J, with 7 bases in between. The germline V gene has CDR1 SNHLY and CDR2 FYNNEI. The length of the CDR3 is 11 residues. In DNA, the CDR3 is TGTGCCAGCAGTCAGGGGCCTGAAGCTTTCTTT. It encodes CASSQGPEAFF.

This clone showed up just a few times. CDR3 DNA sequence: TGTGCCAGCAGCTTGGCCACAGGGGGCTTTTCACCCCTCCACTTT. This sequence encodes CASSLATGGFSPLHF. The chain employs TRBV5-6 and TRBJ1-6, with 9 nucleotides matching TRBD1. This CDR3 comprises 15 residues. V lost 0 bases, J lost 9 bases, and 4 bases stayed unmatched. CDR1 is SGHDT and CDR2 is YYEEEE in the germline V gene.

V and J are TRBV11-2 and TRBJ2-2; D gene unclear. Per germline, CDR1 SGHAT and CDR2 FQNNGV. Trimming took off 1 base at V and 6 bases at J, with 12 bases between the two ends. This CDR3 is 15 amino acids long. The CDR3 is CASSLVSAAPGELFF. The CDR3 nucleotides read TGTGCCAGCAGCTTAGTATCAGCCGCTCCCGGGGAGCTGTTTTTT.

The gene calls are TRBV29-1 and TRBJ2-1, with 13 bases that match TRBD2. CDR3 size: 17 residues. Looked up from germline, CDR1 is SQVTM and CDR2 is ANQGSEA. Trimming took 8 bases from V and 0 from J; bases not matched to a gene: 10. The CDR3 DNA reads TGCAGCTCGACCCCGGGACTAGCGGGATACTCCTACAATGAGCAGTTCTTC. Residues: CSSTPGLAGYSYNEQFF.

The genes are TRBV4-1 and TRBJ2-7, with TRBD1 identical over 9 bases. This CDR3 spans 15 amino acids. Germline assignment: CDR1 MGHRA and CDR2 YSYEKL. V was pared by 3 bases and J by 1 base, with 4 bases of the junction left unmatched. The CDR3 DNA follows: TGCGCCAGCAGCCACCGGACAGGGGCTTCCTACGAGCAGTACTTC. This codes for CASSHRTGASYEQYF.

This sequence joins TRBV4-1 and TRBJ2-1; possibly TRBD2 for D (6 bases). The CDR3 is 16 amino acids. Trimming left V 3 bases short and J 0 bases short, with 12 bases between. Per the germline V gene, CDR1 is MGHRA and CDR2 is YSYEKL. The DNA for the CDR3 is TGCGCCAGCAGCCAGTCTCCCGGGGGCTCCTACAATGAGCAGTTCTTC. Translation gives CASSQSPGGSYNEQFF.

The chain couples TRBV5-1 to TRBJ2-3; 12 bases fit TRBD2. The junction had 2 bases not matched to a gene; V was cut back by 0 bases and J by 3 bases. The CDR3 length is 16 residues. In germline, CDR1 is SGHRS, CDR2 YFSETQ. This chain's CDR3 is CASSLASGGATDTQYF. The CDR3 bases are TGCGCCAGCAGCTTGGCTAGCGGGGGGGCAACAGATACGCAGTATTTT.

The rearrangement uses TRBV15 and TRBJ2-7, with 7 bases that match TRBD2. The V gene's germline CDR1 is LNHNV and CDR2 YYDKDF (reference sequence). The V segment lost 6 bases and the J segment 3 bases; nucleotides outside the gene matches: 5. The CDR3 contains 13 residues. The CDR3 loop reads CATSAGVVYEQYF. The CDR3 bases are TGTGCCACCAGTGCGGGAGTGGTCTACGAGCAGTACTTC.

This sequence joins TRBV7-8 and TRBJ2-1; D possibly matches TRBD1 or TRBD2 (5 bases each). The V and J ends lost 3 bases and 5 bases respectively, with 8 bases between them. This CDR3 has 13 amino acids. Germline V gives CDR1 SGHVS, CDR2 FQNEAQ. CDR3 sequence reads: CASSLGRHNEQFF. The CDR3 nucleotides read TGTGCCAGCAGCTTGGGACGGCACAATGAGCAGTTCTTC.

The genes are TRBV19 and TRBJ1-1; D gene ambiguous. The CDR3 covers 14 residues. From germline, CDR1 is LNHDA and CDR2 SQIVND (reference sequence). V lost 3 bases, J lost 5 bases, and 13 bases lay in between. This CDR3 is CASSIAIGSTEAFF. The CDR3 DNA reads as TGTGCCAGTAGTATCGCCATCGGGAGTACTGAAGCTTTCTTT.

The chain recombines TRBV7-6 with TRBJ2-1; no definite D call. With 1 base removed from V and 9 bases from J, the gap between germline ends came to 10 bases. Germline CDR1 is SGHVS and CDR2 is FNYEAQ. The CDR3 is made up of 13 amino acids. The CDR3 coding sequence is TGTGCCAGCAGCTTAGGCAACTCCGGTGAGCAGTTCTTC. It specifies CASSLGNSGEQFF.

The rearrangement links TRBV4-3 to TRBJ1-2; D ambiguous. Between the trimmed V and J ends, which lost 0 bases and 4 bases, there was a span of 9 bases. Germline loops: CDR1 LGHNA, CDR2 YSLEER. The CDR3 is made up of 14 amino acids. CDR3 region: CASSQDHGLYGYTF. CDR3 nucleotide sequence: TGCGCCAGCAGCCAAGATCACGGTCTCTATGGCTACACCTTC.

The table lists this clone with a count of one. The chain combines TRBV28 with TRBJ1-1, with D perhaps matching TRBD1 (6 bases). Trimming shortened V by 2 bases and J by 6 bases, and 13 bases separated the two germline ends. This CDR3 spans 14 amino acids. Germline V lookup: CDR1 MDHEN, CDR2 SYDVKM. CDR3 in amino acids: CASSLAGVIPEAFF. The CDR3 bases are TGTGCCAGCAGTTTAGCAGGGGTAATCCCTGAAGCTTTCTTT.